A single sample gave rise to the 3 T cell receptor beta chains below, sequenced in a study of CD8+ T cells in alopecia areata. Extracted RNA was reverse transcribed into cDNA, the sequencing template. Profiled with immunoSEQ multiplex PCR; TCRdb holds only in-frame clones, not every one. This sample has 100,000 to 150,000 clones, with approximately 49% found just once. The source was CD8+ T cells sorted from blood, collected at week 0. These receptors all stem from a human donor with alopecia areata.

This clone came up a few times. This chain uses TRBV9 with TRBJ2-7; D is undetermined. Between the trimmed V and J ends, which lost 0 bases and 1 base, there was a span of 2 bases. CDR1 and CDR2 (germline): SGDLS, YYNGEE. The CDR3 extends over 12 amino acids. CDR3 in amino acids: CASSVESYEQYF. CDR3 in DNA: TGTGCCAGCAGCGTAGAATCCTACGAGCAGTACTTC.

The chain employs TRBV13 and TRBJ2-5; D gene ambiguous. The CDR3 is 13 residues long. Germline-derived CDR1 and CDR2 are PRHDT and FYEKMQ (reference sequence). V lost 4 bases, J lost 2 bases, and 8 bases lay in between. This chain's CDR3 is CASSSDQQETQYF. The CDR3 region has the DNA TGTGCCAGCAGCTCCGACCAGCAAGAGACCCAGTACTTC.

The chain combines TRBV12-5 with TRBJ2-7; TRBD2 might be the D (6 bases). The CDR3 is 13 residues long. Germline V lookup: CDR1 LGHNT, CDR2 FRNRAP. The V gene lost 2 bases and the J gene lost 6 bases, with 11 bases spanning the gap. In DNA, the CDR3 is TGTGCTAGTGGTTTGTCCCACGGGAGCGAGCAGTACTTC. Translating gives CASGLSHGSEQYF. The whole variable domain, filled in from reference TRBV12-5 and TRBJ2-7, reads DARVTQTPRHKVTEMGQEVTMRCQPILGHNTVFWYRQTMMQGLELLAYFRNRAPLDDSGMPKDRFSAEMPDATLATLKIQPSEPRDSAVYFCASGLSHGSEQYFGPGTRLTVT.